A single sample is the source of the 2 T cell receptor beta chains below, sequenced in a study of shared clonotypes between healthy human individuals. The table came from immunoSEQ multiplex PCR; TCRdb's copy has only in-frame clones and leaves some out. The table records about 2.1 million clones, about 93% of them present only once. Only CD45RO-negative cells positively selected for CCR7 counted as naive CD8 cells, so terminally differentiated effector memory CD45RA+ cells were excluded. The sequenced sample was naive CD8+ T cells from PBMCs. Every receptor here comes from a young man in good health. Some clones in this sample may be carry-over from other donors' samples.

The V call is TRBV23-1, the J call TRBJ1-3, with D unresolved. TRBV23-1 is identified as an open reading frame with a role that is uncertain. Between the trimmed V and J ends, which lost 2 bases and 6 bases, there was a span of 17 bases. The CDR3 contains 16 residues. The CDR3 region has the DNA TGCGCCAGCAGTCAACCCCTAGCAGGACCGCAAAACACCATATATTTT. This gives the protein CASSQPLAGPQNTIYF.

This rearrangement joins TRBV27 to TRBJ2-1; D may be TRBD2 (6 bases). The germline V and J ends were trimmed by 5 bases and 0 bases, with 14 bases remaining between them. Germline CDR1 is MNHEY and CDR2 is SMNVEV (reference sequence). There are 16 residues in the CDR3. The CDR3 reads CASSETGGDSYNEQFF. The CDR3 DNA reads TGTGCCAGCAGTGAAACTGGCGGGGACTCCTACAATGAGCAGTTCTTC.